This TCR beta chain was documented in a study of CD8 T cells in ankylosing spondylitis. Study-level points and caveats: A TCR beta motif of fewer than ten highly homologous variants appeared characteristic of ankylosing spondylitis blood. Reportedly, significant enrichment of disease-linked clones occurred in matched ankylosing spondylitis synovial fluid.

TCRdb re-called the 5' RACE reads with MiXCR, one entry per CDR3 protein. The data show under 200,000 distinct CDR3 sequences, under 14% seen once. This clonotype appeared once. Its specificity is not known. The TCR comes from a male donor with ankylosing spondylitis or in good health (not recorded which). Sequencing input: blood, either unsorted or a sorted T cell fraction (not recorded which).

CDR3 protein: CANNTYGTGEQYF. CDR3 sequence (DNA): TGTGCCAACAACACGTATGGTACGGGCGAGCAGTACTTC. The J gene is TRBJ2-7, the V gene TRBV2; D not resolved. Trimming pared 10 bases from V and 6 bases from J, leaving 19 bases between. The germline CDR1 and CDR2 sequences are SNHLY and FYNNEI. The CDR3 spans 13 residues.